The subject of this entry is one T cell receptor (beta chain). Its antigen is currently unknown. This entry is derived from a study of beta chain features in type 1 diabetes. One heparinised blood draw averaging roughly 100 mL was given by each donor. CD4+ cells of the naive, central memory, regulatory and stem cell-like memory types were sorted via CD45RO/CCR7/CD25/CD127/CD95/CD27. Purities over 98% were achieved in all sorted populations. Investigators reverse transcribed all isolated RNA, so they sequenced expressed TCRB transcripts. Repertoires were generated with immunoSEQ multiplex PCR, while TCRdb's copy carries only in-frame clones and drops some. The sample carries some 220,000 clones, approximately 10% recorded once. The germline V gene has CDR1 SGHAT and CDR2 FQDESV (reference sequence). There are 15 residues in the CDR3. Overall study findings and caveats: Fewer insertions but more deletions were seen at VDJ junctions in type 1 diabetes patients.

Sequencing was done on a sample of central memory CD4+ T cells from blood. V is TRBV11-1 and J is TRBJ2-5; 8 positions agree with TRBD2. The end of the DNA fits TRBJ2-7 better, so the J call may be wrong. The receptor was isolated from a young man in good health. The CDR3, as DNA: TGTGCCAGCAGCCTCAACGCGGGAGGCTCCTACGAGCAGTACTTC. It specifies CASSLNAGGSYEQYF.